Described below is a single T cell receptor beta chain sequence and its context. This CDR3 region has 16 residues. V dropped 6 bases and J dropped 3; count of bases not matched to a gene: 9. CDR1 SNHLY and CDR2 FYNNEI come from the germline V gene. These data are taken from a study of blood T cell repertoires in COVID-19. Overall study: Acute and convalescent COVID-19 specimens originated in the United States, Italy and Spain.

As originally analysed: Scientists estimated how many nucleated cells there were by amplifying reference gene primers. Here immunoSEQ multiplex PCR was the method, and the copy in TCRdb shows in-frame clones only, minus some. Clone size and V and J calls were adopted from that table, with D and trimming inferred from the DNA. The sample contains about 290,000 clones, approximately 90% of which appear only once. The sample taken for sequencing was peripheral blood. The V gene is TRBV2, the J gene TRBJ2-2; 8 nucleotides align to TRBD2. The source of this sequence is a woman in her 30s with active or convalescent COVID-19. The CDR3 sequence is CASSRGAGGDTGELFF. The CDR3 nucleotides read TGTGCCAGCAGCCGCGGGGCGGGGGGAGACACCGGGGAGCTGTTTTTT.